These T cell receptor beta chains were read from a single sample in a study of neurological immune-mediated disorders. In TCRdb, the 5' RACE reads were re-called with MiXCR into one record per CDR3 protein. The repertoire holds 55,000 to 70,000 distinct CDR3 sequences, with around 10% as singletons. The sequencing input was PBMCs. The receptors were sampled from a man aged 55 to 70 in good health. The CDR3 runs from the conserved cysteine through the conserved F or W. Fields, in order: clone size, D gene, V gene, J gene, CDR3 length, CDR3 DNA, CDR3 protein. A D gene is named only where the DNA matches it firmly. The size of a clone is reported for some rows only, either as once, few or many, or as a class for expanded clones.

>many|.|TRBV20-1|TRBJ2-3|13
TGCAGTGCTCCTCAACGGGGTTGGGATACGCAGTATTTT
CSAPQRGWDTQYF
>many|TRBD2|TRBV28|TRBJ2-3|16
TGTGCCAGCAGTTCAAGGACTAGCCCTAGCACAGATACGCAGTATTTT
CASSSRTSPSTDTQYF
>few|.|TRBV29-1|TRBJ1-1|10
TGCAGCGTTGAAGACAGGGACGCTTTCTTT
CSVEDRDAFF
>many|.|TRBV20-1|TRBJ1-5|16
TGCAGTGCTAGGTCCGACGGGGGATATAGCAATCAGCCCCAGCATTTT
CSARSDGGYSNQPQHF
>many|.|TRBV7-2|TRBJ2-1|16
TGTGCCAGCAGCTTAGCGCCCCCCCGGGGAAACAATGAGCAGTTCTTC
CASSLAPPRGNNEQFF
>many|.|TRBV4-3|TRBJ2-3|16
TGCGCCAGCAGCCGAGAGGCGAAATTAAGGTCAGATACGCAGTATTTT
CASSREAKLRSDTQYF
>many|.|TRBV20-1|TRBJ2-5|15
TGCAGTGCTAGAGAAGGAGGGGGCCGGGGGGAGACCCAGTACTTC
CSAREGGGRGETQYF
>.|.|TRBV4-3|TRBJ2-2|14
TGCGCCAGCAGCCAAGATGGAGTTATAGGGGAGATGTTTTTT
CASSQDGVIGEMFF
>many|TRBD1|TRBV6-1|TRBJ2-7|14
TGTGCCACCGGGGACAGGGGGCACTCCTACGAGCAGTACTTC
CATGDRGHSYEQYF
>few|TRBD1|TRBV12-3/TRBV12-4|TRBJ1-5|18
TGTGCCAGCAGTTTAGAGTATAGGACAGGGGATAGCAATCAGCCCCAGCATTTT
CASSLEYRTGDSNQPQHF
>many|.|TRBV10-3|TRBJ2-7|13
TGTGCCATCAGAATTAGCGACTCCTACGAGCAGTACTTC
CAIRISDSYEQYF
>many|.|TRBV12-3/TRBV12-4|TRBJ1-6|15
TGTGCCAGCAGTTTATCGCAGGGGTCAAATTCACCCCTCCACTTT
CASSLSQGSNSPLHF
>few|.|TRBV11-2|TRBJ2-5|15
TGTGCCAGCAGCTTAGTTCGGGGAGGAGGGGAGACCCAGTACTTC
CASSLVRGGGETQYF
>many|.|TRBV27|TRBJ1-2|14
TGTGCCAGCAGTTTCCGACAGGCGAACTATGGCTACACCTTC
CASSFRQANYGYTF
>many|.|TRBV6-2/TRBV6-3|TRBJ1-4|15
TGTGCCAGCAGTGACCGACCTAGACCTAATGAAAAACTGTTTTTT
CASSDRPRPNEKLFF
>many|TRBD1|TRBV20-1|TRBJ1-3|16
TGCAGTGCTTTCGGTCGGGAGGGGGCGTCTCGAAACACCATATATTTT
CSAFGREGASRNTIYF
>many|.|TRBV10-3|TRBJ2-4|16
TGTGCCATCAGTGACCGGGGGCGCGAGGCCAAAAACATTCAGTACTTC
CAISDRGREAKNIQYF
>many|.|TRBV5-5|TRBJ2-7|13
TGTGCCAGCAGCTTTCAGGTCACCTACGAGCAGTACTTC
CASSFQVTYEQYF
>.|.|TRBV7-6|TRBJ1-3|14
TGTACCAGCAGCTTAGCCCAAACTCGAAACACCATATATTTT
CTSSLAQTRNTIYF
>many|TRBD2|TRBV20-1|TRBJ2-3|13
TGCAGTGAGTCACGCGCGGGGGCAGATACGCAGTATTTT
CSESRAGADTQYF
>many|TRBD1|TRBV5-1|TRBJ2-7|15
TGCGCCAGCAGCTTAAGGACAGGGGGTTTCGGCGAGCAGTACTTC
CASSLRTGGFGEQYF
>many|.|TRBV24-1|TRBJ2-2|14
TGTGCCACCAGTGACCTGGCGGGGACCGGGGAGCTGTTTTTT
CATSDLAGTGELFF
>many|TRBD1|TRBV12-3/TRBV12-4|TRBJ1-5|14
TGTGCCAGCAGTCGCTGGACAGGCGATCAGCCCCAGCATTTT
CASSRWTGDQPQHF
>many|.|TRBV12-3/TRBV12-4|TRBJ1-1|14
TGTGCCAGCAGTTTAGCGCACGAGGGCACTGAAGCTTTCTTT
CASSLAHEGTEAFF
>many|.|TRBV7-2|TRBJ2-5|14
TGTGCCAGCAGCTTCATAGAGGGAGCAGAGACCCAGTACTTC
CASSFIEGAETQYF
>many|TRBD2|TRBV10-2|TRBJ2-3|19
TGCGCCAGCAAACCGGGACTAGCGGGGGGCGCCAGGATCACAGATACGCAGTATTTT
CASKPGLAGGARITDTQYF
>few|.|TRBV10-3|TRBJ1-6|15
TGTGCCATCAGTGAGTCGGCAGGGAGTAATTCACCCCTCCACTTT
CAISESAGSNSPLHF
>few|TRBD1|TRBV28|TRBJ1-1|14
TGTGCCAGCCCGTCCCGGACAGGGAACACTGAAGCTTTCTTT
CASPSRTGNTEAFF
>many|.|TRBV9|TRBJ1-2|13
TGTGCCAGCAGCCCGGGCGACATCTATGGCTACACCTTC
CASSPGDIYGYTF
>many|.|TRBV5-1|TRBJ2-7|13
TGCGCCAGCAGCTTGCAGGGGAGGTACGAGCAGTACTTC
CASSLQGRYEQYF
>many|TRBD1|TRBV7-2|TRBJ2-4|14
TGTGCCAGCAGCCAGGACAGGGGGTCCGACATTCAGTACTTC
CASSQDRGSDIQYF
>many|.|TRBV6-2/TRBV6-3|TRBJ1-6|15
TGTGCCAGCAGTTACGCGGCAGGGCGGAATTCACCCCTCCACTTT
CASSYAAGRNSPLHF
>many|.|TRBV7-8|TRBJ2-3|14
TGTGCCAGCAGCGTCAGTACTAGCACAGATACGCAGTATTTT
CASSVSTSTDTQYF
>.|.|TRBV7-8|TRBJ2-3|16
TGTGCCAGCGGCTCCCCTAAGGCGGGTGACACAGATACGCAGTATTTT
CASGSPKAGDTDTQYF
>many|TRBD1|TRBV7-2|TRBJ2-1|15
TGTGCCAGCAGCGCCGGTGGACAGGGGAACAATGAGCAGTTCTTC
CASSAGGQGNNEQFF
>many|.|TRBV20-1|TRBJ1-2|11
TGCAGTGCTATCATATACTATGGCTACACCTTC
CSAIIYYGYTF
>many|.|TRBV15|TRBJ2-7|12
TGTGCCACCAGCACGTACGCCGGGCTCCTGAACTTC
CATSTYAGLLNF
>many|TRBD2|TRBV7-2|TRBJ2-3|15
TGTGCCAGCAGCTTTACCCCGGGGGGGCCTGATACGCAGTATTTT
CASSFTPGGPDTQYF
>many|.|TRBV20-1|TRBJ1-6|13
TGCGGCATCCTAACTCCCGCAGGTGGGCCCCTCCACTTT
CGILTPAGGPLHF
>many|.|TRBV20-1|TRBJ1-3|14
TGCAGTGCCCGACGGGGGGGAGGTTTGAACACCATATATTTT
CSARRGGGLNTIYF
>many|TRBD2|TRBV20-1|TRBJ2-1|18
TGCAGTGCTAGAGATTTGGCTAGCGGGGGCACCTCCTACAATGAGCAGTTCTTC
CSARDLASGGTSYNEQFF
>many|TRBD2|TRBV7-2|TRBJ2-3|18
TGTGCCAGCAGCTTACCAAGACTAGCGGGGGCACTGGGAGATACGCAGTATTTT
CASSLPRLAGALGDTQYF
>many|.|TRBV5-1|TRBJ1-2|12
TGCGCCAGCAGCTTGGAGGGATATGGCTACACCTTC
CASSLEGYGYTF
>many|TRBD1|TRBV20-1|TRBJ1-6|16
TGCAGTGCTAGAGCGACAGGGGGCGGGATGGATTCACCCCTCCACTTT
CSARATGGGMDSPLHF
>many|.|TRBV5-5|TRBJ2-2|15
TGTGCCAGCAGCCCGTTGGCAGGGGGGACCGGGGAGCTGTTTTTT
CASSPLAGGTGELFF
>few|.|TRBV6-1|TRBJ1-5|13
TGTGCCAGCAGCGCAAGCTTCTATCAGCCCCAGCATTTT
CASSASFYQPQHF